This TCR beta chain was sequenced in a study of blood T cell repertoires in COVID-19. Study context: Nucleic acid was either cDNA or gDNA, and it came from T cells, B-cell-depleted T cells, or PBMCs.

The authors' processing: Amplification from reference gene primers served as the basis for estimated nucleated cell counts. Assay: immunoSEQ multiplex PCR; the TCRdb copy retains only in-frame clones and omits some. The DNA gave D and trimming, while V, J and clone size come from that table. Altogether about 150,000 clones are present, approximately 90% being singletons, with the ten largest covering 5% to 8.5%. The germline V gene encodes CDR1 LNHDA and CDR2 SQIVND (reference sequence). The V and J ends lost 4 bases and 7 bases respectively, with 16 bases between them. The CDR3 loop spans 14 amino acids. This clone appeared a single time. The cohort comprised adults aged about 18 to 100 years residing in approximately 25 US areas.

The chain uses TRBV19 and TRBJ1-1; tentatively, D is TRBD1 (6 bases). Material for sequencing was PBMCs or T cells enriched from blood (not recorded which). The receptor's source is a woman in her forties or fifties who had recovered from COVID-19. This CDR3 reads CASSSRDTQREAFF. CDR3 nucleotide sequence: TGTGCCAGTAGTAGCCGGGACACGCAACGTGAAGCTTTCTTT.